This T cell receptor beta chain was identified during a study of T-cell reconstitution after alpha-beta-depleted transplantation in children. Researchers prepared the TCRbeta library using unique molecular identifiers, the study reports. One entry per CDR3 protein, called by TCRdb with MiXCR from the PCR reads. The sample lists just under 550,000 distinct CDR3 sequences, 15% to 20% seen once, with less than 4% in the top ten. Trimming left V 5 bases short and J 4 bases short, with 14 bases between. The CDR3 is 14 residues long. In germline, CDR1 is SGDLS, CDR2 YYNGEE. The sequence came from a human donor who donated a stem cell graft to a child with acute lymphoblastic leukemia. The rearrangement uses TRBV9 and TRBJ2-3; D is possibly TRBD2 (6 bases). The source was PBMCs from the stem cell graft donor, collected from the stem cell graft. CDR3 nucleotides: TGTGCCAGCAGGGCGACTAGTTCTGCAGATACGCAGTATTTT. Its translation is CASRATSSADTQYF.